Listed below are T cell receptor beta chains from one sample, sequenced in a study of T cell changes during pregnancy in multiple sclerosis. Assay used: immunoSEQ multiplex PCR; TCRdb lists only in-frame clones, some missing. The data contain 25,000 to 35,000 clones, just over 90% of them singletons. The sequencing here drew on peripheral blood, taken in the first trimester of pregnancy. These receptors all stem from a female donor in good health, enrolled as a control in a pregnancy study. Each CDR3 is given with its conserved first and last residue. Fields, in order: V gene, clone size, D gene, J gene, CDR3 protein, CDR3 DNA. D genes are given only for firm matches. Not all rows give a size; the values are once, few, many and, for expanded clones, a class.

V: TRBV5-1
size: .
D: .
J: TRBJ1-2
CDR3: CASSTGQSYGYTF
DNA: TGCGCCAGCAGCACAGGACAGAGCTATGGCTACACCTTC

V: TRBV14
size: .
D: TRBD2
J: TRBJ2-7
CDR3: CASSQDLGLAVLEQYF
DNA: TGTGCCAGCAGCCAAGATCTGGGACTAGCGGTTTTGGAGCAGTACTTC

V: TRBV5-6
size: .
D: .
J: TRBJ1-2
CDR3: CASSLDGPRGYTF
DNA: TGTGCCAGCAGCTTGGATGGGCCTCGGGGCTACACCTTC

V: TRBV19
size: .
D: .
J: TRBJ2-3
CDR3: CASKEGARDTQYF
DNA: TGTGCCAGTAAGGAGGGGGCAAGGGATACGCAGTATTTT

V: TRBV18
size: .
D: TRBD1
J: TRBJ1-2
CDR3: CASSPVIPHTGVYGYTF
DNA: TGTGCCAGCTCACCAGTGATTCCCCACACAGGGGTCTATGGCTACACCTTC

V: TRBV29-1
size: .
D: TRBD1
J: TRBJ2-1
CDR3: CSARTGFPSYNEQFF
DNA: TGCAGCGCCCGGACAGGCTTCCCCTCCTACAATGAGCAGTTCTTC

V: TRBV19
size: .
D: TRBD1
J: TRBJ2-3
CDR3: CASSSPGQSTDTQYF
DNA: TGTGCCAGCAGCTCCCCGGGACAGAGCACAGATACGCAGTATTTT

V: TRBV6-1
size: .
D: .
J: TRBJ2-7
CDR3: CASSAALSGAYEQYF
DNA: TGTGCCAGCAGTGCGGCTTTGTCGGGAGCCTACGAGCAGTACTTC

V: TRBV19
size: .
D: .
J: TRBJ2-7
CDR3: CASSTSQGTGRYEQYF
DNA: TGTGCCAGTAGTACCTCTCAGGGCACAGGGCGGTACGAGCAGTACTTC

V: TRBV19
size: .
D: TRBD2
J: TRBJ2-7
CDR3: CASSIGFSGGWDEQYF
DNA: TGTGCCAGTAGTATAGGTTTTTCGGGGGGATGGGACGAGCAGTACTTC

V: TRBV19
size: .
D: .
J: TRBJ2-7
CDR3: CASSRGKAYEQYF
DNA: TGTGCCAGTAGTCGGGGAAAAGCCTACGAGCAGTACTTC

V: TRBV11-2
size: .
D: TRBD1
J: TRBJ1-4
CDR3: CASSKRGTVNEKLFF
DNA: TGTGCCAGCAGCAAAAGAGGGACAGTGAATGAAAAACTGTTTTTT

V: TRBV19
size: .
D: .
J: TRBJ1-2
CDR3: CASFPSGPIAYGYTF
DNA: TGTGCCAGCTTCCCTTCGGGTCCTATCGCCTATGGCTACACCTTC

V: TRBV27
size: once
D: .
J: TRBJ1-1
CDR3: CASTPLGARHTEAFF
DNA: TGTGCCAGCACCCCCCTAGGGGCGCGGCACACTGAAGCTTTCTTT

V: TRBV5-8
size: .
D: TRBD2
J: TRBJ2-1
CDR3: CASSLALAVLYNEQFF
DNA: TGTGCCAGCAGCTTGGCCCTAGCGGTCCTCTACAATGAGCAGTTCTTC

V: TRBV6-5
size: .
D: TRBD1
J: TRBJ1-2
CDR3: CASSFFRTGGYGYTF
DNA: TGTGCCAGCAGTTTCTTTCGGACAGGGGGCTATGGCTACACCTTC

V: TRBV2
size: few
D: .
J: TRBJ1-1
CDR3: CAILQTGPNTEAFF
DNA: TGTGCCATCTTACAGACAGGCCCCAACACTGAAGCTTTCTTT

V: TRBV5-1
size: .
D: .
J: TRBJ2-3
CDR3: CASSLRQADTQYF
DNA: TGCGCCAGCAGCTTGCGGCAGGCCGATACGCAGTATTTT

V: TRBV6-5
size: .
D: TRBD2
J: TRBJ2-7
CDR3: CASRGGSSYEQYF
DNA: TGTGCCAGCAGGGGCGGGAGCTCCTACGAGCAGTACTTC

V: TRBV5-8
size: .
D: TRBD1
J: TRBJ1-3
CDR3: CASSWGQPGNTIYF
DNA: TGTGCCAGCAGCTGGGGACAGCCTGGAAACACCATATATTTT

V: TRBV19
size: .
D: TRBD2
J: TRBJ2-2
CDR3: CASSMSLAVNTGELFF
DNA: TGTGCCAGTAGTATGTCGCTAGCGGTGAACACCGGGGAGCTGTTTTTT

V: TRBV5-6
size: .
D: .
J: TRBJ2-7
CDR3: CASTLSDSHEQYF
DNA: TGTGCCAGCACCTTATCAGACAGTCACGAGCAGTACTTC

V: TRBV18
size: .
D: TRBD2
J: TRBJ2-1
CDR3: CASSAGLAGAGNEQFF
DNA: TGTGCCAGCTCAGCGGGACTAGCGGGAGCCGGCAATGAGCAGTTCTTC

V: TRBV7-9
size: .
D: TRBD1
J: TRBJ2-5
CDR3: CASSTGQGGETQYF
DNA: TGTGCCAGCAGCACCGGACAGGGAGGAGAGACCCAGTACTTC

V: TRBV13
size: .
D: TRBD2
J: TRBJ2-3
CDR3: CASSLGTSLVSTDTQYF
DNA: TGTGCCAGCAGCTTAGGGACTAGCTTGGTAAGCACAGATACGCAGTATTTT

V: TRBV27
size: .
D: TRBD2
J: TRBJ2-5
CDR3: CASSLTSGSRTQYF
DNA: TGTGCCAGCAGTCTAACTAGCGGGAGCCGGACCCAGTACTTC

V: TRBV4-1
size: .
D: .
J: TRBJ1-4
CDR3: CASSQPGGISYRLFF
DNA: TGCGCCAGCAGCCAACCGGGCGGGATCTCTTATCGGCTGTTTTTT

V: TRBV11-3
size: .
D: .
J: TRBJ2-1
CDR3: CASSLVTGKNEQFF
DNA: TGTGCCAGCAGCTTAGTCACGGGAAAGAATGAGCAGTTCTTC